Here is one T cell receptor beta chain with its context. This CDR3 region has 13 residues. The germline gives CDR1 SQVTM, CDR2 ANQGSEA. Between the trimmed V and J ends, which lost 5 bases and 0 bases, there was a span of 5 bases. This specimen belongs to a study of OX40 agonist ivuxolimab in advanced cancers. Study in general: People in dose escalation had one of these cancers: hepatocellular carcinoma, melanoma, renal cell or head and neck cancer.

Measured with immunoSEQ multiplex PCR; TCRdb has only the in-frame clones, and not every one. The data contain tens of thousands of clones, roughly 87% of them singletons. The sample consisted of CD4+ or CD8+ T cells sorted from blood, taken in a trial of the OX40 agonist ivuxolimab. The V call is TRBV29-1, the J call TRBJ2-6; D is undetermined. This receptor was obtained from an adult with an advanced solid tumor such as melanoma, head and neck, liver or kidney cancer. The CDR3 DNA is TGCAGCGTTAAGACCTCTGGGGCCAACGTCCTGACTTTC. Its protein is CSVKTSGANVLTF.